These T cell receptor beta chains were read from a single sample in a study of T-cell reconstitution after alpha-beta-depleted transplantation in children. TCRdb used MiXCR to reprocess the PCR reads, holding one entry per CDR3 protein. The data show 70,000 to 100,000 distinct CDR3 sequences, 12% seen once. Sequenced here: PBMCs from the stem cell graft donor, sampled from the stem cell graft. These receptors were collected from a human donor who donated a stem cell graft to a child with inherited bone marrow failure. CDR3s include the opening cysteine and the closing phenylalanine or tryptophan. The D gene is left open where the match is weak. Not every row has a clone size; where given, it reads once, few, many or a size class.

many	TRBV7-8	TRBJ2-5	.	TGTGCCAGCAGCTTCTCATGGCAGGGCCGCGGGGCCCAGTACTTC	CASSFSWQGRGAQYF
many	TRBV20-1	TRBJ2-5	.	TGCAGTGCGCAGGGAGGAGAGACCCAGTACTTC	CSAQGGETQYF
many	TRBV7-3	TRBJ2-7	.	TGTGCCAGCAGCTTTGACCAATTGGGAGAGCAGTACTTC	CASSFDQLGEQYF
many	TRBV20-1	TRBJ2-2	TRBD2	TGCAGTGCTACCAACTTAGCGGGCGCCATCACCGGGGAGCTGTTTTTT	CSATNLAGAITGELFF
many	TRBV4-1	TRBJ2-1	.	TGCGCCAGCAGCCAAGTCCCACCACCTGGGCGCCACAATGAGCAGTTCTTC	CASSQVPPPGRHNEQFF
many	TRBV7-9	TRBJ1-2	TRBD1	TGTGCCAGCAGCATGGACAGGGTGGGCTACACCTTC	CASSMDRVGYTF
.	TRBV18	TRBJ1-1	.	TGTGCCAGCTCACCGGCCGGTTGGGGGAACACTGAAGCTTTCTTT	CASSPAGWGNTEAFF
many	TRBV7-9	TRBJ2-2	.	TGTGCCAGCAGCTTCCGGCGGGGCGGGGAGCTGTTTTTT	CASSFRRGGELFF
many	TRBV29-1	TRBJ2-1	.	TGCAGCATCATCCTTGGGGGGGCGCGGTACAATGAGCAGTTCTTC	CSIILGGARYNEQFF
many	TRBV29-1	TRBJ2-1	.	TGCAGCGTAGGGGACTCCAACCCGTCGATTGAGCAGTTCTTC	CSVGDSNPSIEQFF
many	TRBV20-1	TRBJ2-2	.	TGCAGTGCGAAATACAGGGCTCTAGTGAACACCGGGGAGCTGTTTTTT	CSAKYRALVNTGELFF
.	TRBV19	TRBJ1-5	.	TGTGCCAGTAGTAAAACAGAAACCCATAGCAATCAGCCCCAGCATTTT	CASSKTETHSNQPQHF
.	TRBV20-1	TRBJ2-7	TRBD1	TGCAGTGCTAGAGATTCCGGGACAGCAGACTACGAGCAGTACTTC	CSARDSGTADYEQYF
many	TRBV5-1	TRBJ2-1	.	TGCGCCAGCAGCACACAGGTCAGGGTACCACCCTACAATGAGCAGTTCTTC	CASSTQVRVPPYNEQFF
many	TRBV4-1	TRBJ2-1	.	TGCGCCAGCAGACCCGAGTATGGAAATGAGCAGTTCTTC	CASRPEYGNEQFF
many	TRBV29-1	TRBJ2-5	TRBD2	TGCAGCGGACGCGCAGGGACTAGCAGTGAAGAGACCCAGTACTTC	CSGRAGTSSEETQYF
many	TRBV27	TRBJ1-5	.	TGTGCCAGCAGTCATAGGACCCGAGGACCCAGCATTTTT	CASSHRTRGPSIF
many	TRBV4-3	TRBJ2-2	.	TGCGCCAGCAGTCCTACAGGGGGAGGGACCGGGGAGCTGTTTTTT	CASSPTGGGTGELFF
many	TRBV5-1	TRBJ1-2	.	TGCGCCAGCAGCTTGGCCGCGTGGGGTAACTATGGCTACACCTTC	CASSLAAWGNYGYTF
many	TRBV7-2	TRBJ1-5	TRBD1	TGTGCCAGCAGCACTCGGACAGGGGGCAGTCAGCCCCAGCATTTT	CASSTRTGGSQPQHF
many	TRBV7-6	TRBJ2-5	TRBD2	TGTGCCAGCAGTTACACCGGTACTAGCGGAGAGACCCAGTACTTC	CASSYTGTSGETQYF
many	TRBV7-8	TRBJ2-4	TRBD1	TGTGCCAGCAGCAAAAACAGGGGAAACATTCAGTACTTC	CASSKNRGNIQYF
.	TRBV18	TRBJ1-1	.	TGTGCCAGCTCACCGATGACAGGTCCCCACACTGAAGCTTTCTTT	CASSPMTGPHTEAFF
many	TRBV5-1	TRBJ1-2	TRBD1	TGCGCCAGCAGCTTGGACAGGGGAAGCTTCGGCTACACCTTC	CASSLDRGSFGYTF
.	TRBV6-6	TRBJ1-2	TRBD1	TGTGCCAGCAGAGAAGGGGGCTCGGGCAGAGGGTCCTATGGCTACACCTTC	CASREGGSGRGSYGYTF